This T cell receptor (beta chain) was identified during a study of cytomegalovirus exposure and HLA in healthy donors. Study-level points and caveats: V- and J-gene trimming in TCR beta was tied to a missense DCLRE1C variant by an analysis performed later. The classifier was said to identify cytomegalovirus status with high specificity and sensitivity. Among TCR beta chains of equal frequency, HLA-associated ones were more clonally expanded in a later analysis.

Germline CDR1 and CDR2: SGHNT and YYREEE (reference sequence). Trimming removed 4 bases at V and 4 bases at J, with 15 bases between. This CDR3 is 16 amino acids long. On this clone: No antigen is known for it.

Primers for the PCR totalled 60 Vbeta and 13 Jbeta. The protocol was immunoSEQ multiplex PCR, while the TCRdb copy is restricted to in-frame clones and leaves out a portion. Among around 150,000 clones, roughly 81% were seen once, and the ten largest hold roughly 2.1%. This rearrangement joins TRBV5-4 to TRBJ1-6; D remains unclear. Sequencing was performed on PBMCs. The receptor was isolated from a man aged 18 to 30 in good health and CMV-seropositive. The CDR3 DNA reads TGTGCCAGCAGCGTTGTCCCACCAGATTATAATTCACCCCTCCACTTT. Translated: CASSVVPPDYNSPLHF.